A selection of T cell receptor beta chains follows, all from one sample in a study of blood T cell repertoires in COVID-19. Repertoires were generated with immunoSEQ multiplex PCR, while TCRdb's copy carries only in-frame clones and drops some. This table has about 110,000 clones, more than 70% appearing once. Sequences were obtained from peripheral blood. The receptors come from a human donor in a cohort sampled during active COVID-19. CDR3s leave out the opening cysteine and the closing phenylalanine or tryptophan.

13	TRBV28	ASRTGTGYSYGYT
12	TRBV30	ACTTGTGGGEQY
13	TRBV19	ASSIKADSGNTIY
13	TRBV7-9	ASSSTTINTGELF
13	TRBV5-1	ASSFDSSNTGELF
13	TRBV5-1	ASSLGTATNEKLF
13	TRBV11-2	ASSLGTSGSYEQF
13	TRBV5-4	ASSLRGQGYNEQF
12	TRBV7-3	ASSLTGNGNTIY
11	TRBV19	ASSNTVNTEAF
13	TRBV7-2	ASSPRQGITYGYT
16	TRBV11-2	ASRKGLAGLRFDNEQF
13	TRBV7-9	ASSLAGVGTGELF
13	TRBV6-1	ASSEWSGDGYEQY
10	TRBV7-2	ASSLNFGEQF
12	TRBV5-1	ASSGAAQNTEAF
13	TRBV6-5	ASSWDQQGALGYT
12	TRBV3-1/TRBV3-2	ASSPVRGNTEAF
11	TRBV5-1	ASSLQQGYGYT
12	TRBV27	ASGGQGQLSPLH
11	TRBV7-9	ASQVGSYNEQF
14	TRBV7-9	ASSFGTGGGNQPQH
12	TRBV5-1	ASSWGQGGYGYT
14	TRBV18	ASSAGTSGNTGELF
13	TRBV3-1/TRBV3-2	ASSSGGGVNTEAF
9	TRBV28	ASTRDYEQY
12	TRBV25-1	ASSDRDRARGYT
10	TRBV30	AFQRESNEQF
12	TRBV6-5	ASTEGGGNEKLF
11	TRBV27	ASSPGHLAGAF
13	TRBV6-2/TRBV6-3	ASSSDRGQGQPQH
14	TRBV7-8	ASSLEAGWSNQPQH
10	TRBV11-3	ASSSHSGELF
13	TRBV2	ASSEVRTGERPQH
13	TRBV7-2	ASSLPSGGTGELF
16	TRBV2	ASSAGQGSANSYNEQF
17	TRBV15	ATSRDTASGRDGTGELF
11	TRBV18	ASSPPARDTQY
10	TRBV6-2/TRBV6-3	ASSRTGSEQY
15	TRBV5-4	ASSLGTGGSGNEKLF
13	TRBV10-3	AISDQGKENTEAF
14	TRBV7-9	ASSLDLPGGRNIQY
17	TRBV30	AWIDPIGAALLSGNTIY
14	TRBV28	ASSTQEGTGSHEQY
13	TRBV3-1/TRBV3-2	ASSQSLVSGNTIY
12	TRBV28	ASSPGGVGNTIY
12	TRBV2	ASSGQGQNQPQH
13	TRBV2	ASSGDRGSTDTQY
11	TRBV5-1	ASSLASGSGQY
13	TRBV14	ASSQVGLADYEQY
11	TRBV27	ASSRQGAHGYT
8	TRBV2	ASSVTVAF
12	TRBV6-5	ASSWGQGGYEQY
11	TRBV18	ASSPSSTGELF
11	TRBV28	ASRGPVDTEAF
12	TRBV19	ASSRVGGRNEQF
10	TRBV28	ASSLSGGELF